A selection of T cell receptor beta chains follows, all from one sample in a study of shared clonotypes between healthy human individuals. Libraries were prepared by immunoSEQ multiplex PCR; TCRdb keeps only in-frame clonotypes and omits some of them. There are some 1,600,000 clones in the sample; approximately 98% occur only once, and about 0.4% lies in the top ten. The sample taken for sequencing was naive CD4+ T cells sorted from blood. These receptors all come from a man in his thirties or forties in good health. The CDR3 runs from the conserved cysteine through the conserved F or W.

CDR3 protein: CASSLRRRETQYF
J gene: TRBJ2-5
V gene: TRBV27

CDR3 protein: CASTGDYGYTF
J gene: TRBJ1-2
V gene: TRBV28

CDR3 protein: CASSPSIANTGELFF
J gene: TRBJ2-2
V gene: TRBV18

CDR3 protein: CASSPLPGGGLNTEAFF
J gene: TRBJ1-1
V gene: TRBV18

CDR3 protein: CASSLAPSNQPQHF
J gene: TRBJ1-5
V gene: TRBV11-2

CDR3 protein: CASSESGLVGAFF
J gene: TRBJ1-1
V gene: TRBV6-1

CDR3 protein: CATSRDSSQTTYEQYF
J gene: TRBJ2-7
V gene: TRBV15

CDR3 protein: CASSPRSGSLETQYF
J gene: TRBJ2-5
V gene: TRBV7-9

CDR3 protein: CASSFEGGGPYEQYF
J gene: TRBJ2-7
V gene: TRBV19

CDR3 protein: CASSFPGFQETQYF
J gene: TRBJ2-5
V gene: TRBV5-4

CDR3 protein: CASSQSGCRAESCSGNTGELFF
J gene: TRBJ2-2
V gene: TRBV23-1

CDR3 protein: CASSEDYNEQFF
J gene: TRBJ2-1
V gene: TRBV2

CDR3 protein: CASSQSQSGGPYEQYF
J gene: TRBJ2-7
V gene: TRBV23-1

CDR3 protein: CASSLGTATYNEQFF
J gene: TRBJ2-1
V gene: TRBV7-7

CDR3 protein: CASSLVSGRDEQYF
J gene: TRBJ2-7
V gene: TRBV7-2

CDR3 protein: CASSPLGPTDTQYF
J gene: TRBJ2-3
V gene: TRBV18

CDR3 protein: CASSYSGQGTDTQYF
J gene: TRBJ2-3
V gene: TRBV6-5

CDR3 protein: CASSLGSPGGEQYF
J gene: TRBJ2-7
V gene: TRBV5-1

CDR3 protein: CASSLGEGGYTF
J gene: TRBJ1-2
V gene: TRBV5-1

CDR3 protein: CSVGYAGANYEQYF
J gene: TRBJ2-7
V gene: TRBV29-1

CDR3 protein: CASSAGLPPPSDTGELFF
J gene: TRBJ2-2
V gene: TRBV5-4

CDR3 protein: CASSLLISTDTQYF
J gene: TRBJ2-3
V gene: TRBV27

CDR3 protein: CAIMALAGVNEQFF
J gene: TRBJ2-1
V gene: TRBV10-3

CDR3 protein: CASRTGNNEQFF
J gene: TRBJ2-1
V gene: TRBV5-1

CDR3 protein: CASSIRRGTEAFF
J gene: TRBJ1-1
V gene: TRBV5-6

CDR3 protein: CSAVTREGRTQYF
J gene: TRBJ2-3
V gene: TRBV29-1

CDR3 protein: CASSGILDREGREQYF
J gene: TRBJ2-7
V gene: TRBV5-1

CDR3 protein: CATSRGTSGILTTDTQYF
J gene: TRBJ2-3
V gene: TRBV15

CDR3 protein: CASSPLGQGISEAFF
J gene: TRBJ1-1
V gene: TRBV28

CDR3 protein: CASSPRDGFNYGYTF
J gene: TRBJ1-2
V gene: TRBV18

CDR3 protein: CASSYGGGDGYTF
J gene: TRBJ1-2
V gene: TRBV6-5

CDR3 protein: CASSSRDRGSSRIQYF
J gene: TRBJ2-4
V gene: TRBV27

CDR3 protein: CASSQGLASTDTQYF
J gene: TRBJ2-3
V gene: TRBV18

CDR3 protein: CASSLDSGTGDGIQYF
J gene: TRBJ2-4
V gene: TRBV7-9

CDR3 protein: CASSYTQGVGELFF
J gene: TRBJ2-2
V gene: TRBV6-6